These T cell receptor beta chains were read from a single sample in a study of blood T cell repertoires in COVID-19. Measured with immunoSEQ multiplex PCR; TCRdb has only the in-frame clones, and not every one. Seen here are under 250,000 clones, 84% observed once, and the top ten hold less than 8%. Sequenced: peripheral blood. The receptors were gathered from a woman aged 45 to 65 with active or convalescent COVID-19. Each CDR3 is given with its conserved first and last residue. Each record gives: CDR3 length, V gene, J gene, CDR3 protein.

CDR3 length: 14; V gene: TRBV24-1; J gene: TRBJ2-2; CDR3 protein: CATQAGGSTGELFF
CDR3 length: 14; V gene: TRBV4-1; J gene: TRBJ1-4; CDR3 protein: CASSQGQGNEKLFF
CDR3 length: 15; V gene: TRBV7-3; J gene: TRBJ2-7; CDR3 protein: CASSLTSGSSYEQYF
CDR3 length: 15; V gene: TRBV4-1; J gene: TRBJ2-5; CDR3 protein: CASNPSGGAVETQYF
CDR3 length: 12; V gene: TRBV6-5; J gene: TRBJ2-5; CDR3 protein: CASRRGQETQYF
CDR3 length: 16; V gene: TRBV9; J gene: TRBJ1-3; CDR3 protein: CASSGPGQLSGNTIYF
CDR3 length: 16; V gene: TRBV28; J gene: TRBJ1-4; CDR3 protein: CASSFTGGATNEKLFF
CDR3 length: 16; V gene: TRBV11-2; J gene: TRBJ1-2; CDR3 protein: CASSLRGGAFDYGYTF
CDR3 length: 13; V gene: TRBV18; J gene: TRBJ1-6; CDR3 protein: CASSPSGDSPLHF
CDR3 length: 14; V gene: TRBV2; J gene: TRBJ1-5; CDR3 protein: CASSPTGFYQPQHF
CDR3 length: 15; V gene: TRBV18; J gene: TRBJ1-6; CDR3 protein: CASSPQSVRLESLHF
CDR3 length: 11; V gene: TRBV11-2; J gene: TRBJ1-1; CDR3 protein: CASSLGTVPFF
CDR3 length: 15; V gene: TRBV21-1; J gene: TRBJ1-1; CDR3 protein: CASSKVIQGDTEAFF
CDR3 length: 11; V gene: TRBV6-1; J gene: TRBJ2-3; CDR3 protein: CASSEVRAQYF
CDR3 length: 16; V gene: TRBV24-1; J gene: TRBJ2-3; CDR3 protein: CATSDSLAGGTDTQYF
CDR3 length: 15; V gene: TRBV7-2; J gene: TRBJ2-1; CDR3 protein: CASSFEGGPYNEQFF
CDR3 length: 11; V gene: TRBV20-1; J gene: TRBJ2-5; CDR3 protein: CSARAVEAQYF
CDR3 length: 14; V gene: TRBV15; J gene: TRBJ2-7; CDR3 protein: CATSNSRDLYEQYF
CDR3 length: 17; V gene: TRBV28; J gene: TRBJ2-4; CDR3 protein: CASSPHSTGLAKNIQYF
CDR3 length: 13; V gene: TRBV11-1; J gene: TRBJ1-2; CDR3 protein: CASSLGGHYGYTF
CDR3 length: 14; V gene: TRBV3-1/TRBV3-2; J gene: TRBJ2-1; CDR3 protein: CASSDLPLAGWQFF
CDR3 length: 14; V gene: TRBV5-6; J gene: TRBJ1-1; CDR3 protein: CASSLMGPMVEAFF
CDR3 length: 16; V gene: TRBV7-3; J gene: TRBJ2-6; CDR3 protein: CASNAGEKLGANVLTF
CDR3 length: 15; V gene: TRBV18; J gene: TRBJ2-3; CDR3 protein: CASSPTQGAADTQYF
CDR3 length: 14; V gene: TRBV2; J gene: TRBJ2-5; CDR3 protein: CASNKVGDQETQYF
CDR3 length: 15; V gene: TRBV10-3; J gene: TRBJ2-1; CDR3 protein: CAIRRTSGTYNEQFF
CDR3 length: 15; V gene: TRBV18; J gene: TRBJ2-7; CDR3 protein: CASSPGSLGAYEQYF